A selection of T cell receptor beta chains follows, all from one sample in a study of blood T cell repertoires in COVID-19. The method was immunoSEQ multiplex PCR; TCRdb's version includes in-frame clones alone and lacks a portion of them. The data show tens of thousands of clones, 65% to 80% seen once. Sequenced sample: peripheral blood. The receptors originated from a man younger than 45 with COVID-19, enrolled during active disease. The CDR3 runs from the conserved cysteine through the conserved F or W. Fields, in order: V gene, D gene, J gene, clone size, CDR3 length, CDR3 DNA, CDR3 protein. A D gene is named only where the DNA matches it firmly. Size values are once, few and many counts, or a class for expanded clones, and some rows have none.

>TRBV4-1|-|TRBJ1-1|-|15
TGCGCCAGCAGCCCGGCGACCGGGACGGGACATGAAGCTTTCTTT
CASSPATGTGHEAFF
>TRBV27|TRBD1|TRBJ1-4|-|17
TGTGCCAGCAGTACCCGGGACAGGGGGCGGATAGGTGAAAAACTGTTTTTT
CASSTRDRGRIGEKLFF
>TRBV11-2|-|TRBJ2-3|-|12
TGTGCCAGCAGCGCAGGAACAGATACGCAGTATTTT
CASSAGTDTQYF
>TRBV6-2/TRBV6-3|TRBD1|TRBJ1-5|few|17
TGTGCCAGCAGTTCCCCTTTAAACAGGGGACCCAATCAGCCCCAGCATTTT
CASSSPLNRGPNQPQHF
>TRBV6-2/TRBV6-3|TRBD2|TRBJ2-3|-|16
TGTGCCAGCAGTTTAAATAGCGGGGGGGAAACAGATACGCAGTATTTT
CASSLNSGGETDTQYF
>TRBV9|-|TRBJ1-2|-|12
TGTGCCAGCAGCGTAGAAGGGGAAGGCTACACCTTC
CASSVEGEGYTF
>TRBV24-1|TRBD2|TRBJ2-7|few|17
TGTGCCACCATTGTCCTAGCGGGAGGGCGACGCACGGGAGAGCAGTACTTC
CATIVLAGGRRTGEQYF
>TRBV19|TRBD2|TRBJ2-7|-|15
TGTGCCAGTAGTCGCGGGAGTAATGGTAACTACGAGCAGTACTTC
CASSRGSNGNYEQYF
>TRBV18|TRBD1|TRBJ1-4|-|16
TGTGCCAGCTCACCAAATAACAGGGGCCTTAATGAAAAACTGTTTTTT
CASSPNNRGLNEKLFF
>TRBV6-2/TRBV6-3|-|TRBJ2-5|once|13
TGTGCCAGCAGTGCACAACAGGAAGAGACCCAGTACTTC
CASSAQQEETQYF
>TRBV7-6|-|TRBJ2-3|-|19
TGTGCCAGCAGCTTAGGTGCGAGCCGGACTCGGGGAAGAACAGATACGCAGTATTTT
CASSLGASRTRGRTDTQYF
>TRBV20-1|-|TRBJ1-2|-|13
TGCAGTGCTACTGACGAGGGTGACTATGGCTACACCTTC
CSATDEGDYGYTF
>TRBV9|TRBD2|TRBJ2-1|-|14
TGTGCCAGCGGTCGGACTAGCGGTTACAATGAGCAGTTCTTC
CASGRTSGYNEQFF
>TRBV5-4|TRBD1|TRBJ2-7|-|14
TGTGCCAGCAGCTTGACAGGGGTGCCGAACGAGCAGTACTTC
CASSLTGVPNEQYF
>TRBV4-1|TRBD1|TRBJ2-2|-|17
TGCGCCAGCAGCCAAGATAGGGGACAGTCGGACACCGGGGAGCTGTTTTTT
CASSQDRGQSDTGELFF
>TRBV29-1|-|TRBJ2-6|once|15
TGCAGCGTGAAGACAGCCAGCTCTGGGGCCAACGTCCTGACTTTC
CSVKTASSGANVLTF
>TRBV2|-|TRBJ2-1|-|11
TGTGCCAGCAGTAGGACTTTGGAGCAGTTCTTC
CASSRTLEQFF
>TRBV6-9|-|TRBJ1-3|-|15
TGTGCCAGCAGTTATATTCCAGGGCCTGGAAACACCATATATTTT
CASSYIPGPGNTIYF
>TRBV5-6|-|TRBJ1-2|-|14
TGTGCCAGCAGCTCGGGTAGGGGAACCTATGGCTACACCTTC
CASSSGRGTYGYTF
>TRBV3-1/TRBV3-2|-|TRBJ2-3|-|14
TGTGCCAGCAATGGCGCGGGGAGCACAGATACGCAGTATTTT
CASNGAGSTDTQYF
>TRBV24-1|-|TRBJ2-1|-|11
TGTGCCACCAGTGATACGGGGTCAAAGTTCTTC
CATSDTGSKFF
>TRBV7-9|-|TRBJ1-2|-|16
TGTGCCAGCAGCCTCCGCCAGGGACTGAATCTCTATGGCTACACCTTC
CASSLRQGLNLYGYTF
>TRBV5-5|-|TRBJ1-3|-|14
TGTGCCAGCAGCCCGCAGTGGAGTGGAAACACCATATATTTT
CASSPQWSGNTIYF
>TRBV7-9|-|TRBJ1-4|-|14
TGTGCCAGCAGCCTAAGGGGTCCTAATGAAAAACTGTTTTTT
CASSLRGPNEKLFF
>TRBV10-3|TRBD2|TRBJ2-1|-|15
TGTGCCATCAGTAGGACTAGCGAAAAGTACGGTGAGCAGTTCTTC
CAISRTSEKYGEQFF
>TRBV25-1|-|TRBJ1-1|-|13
TGTGCCAGCAGTGATCGCGTGAACACTGAAGCTTTCTTT
CASSDRVNTEAFF
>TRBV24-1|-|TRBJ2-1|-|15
TGTGCCACCAGTGATTACGGGGGATCAGGCAATGAGCAGTTCTTC
CATSDYGGSGNEQFF
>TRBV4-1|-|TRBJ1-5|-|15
TGCGCCAGCAGCCAAGATGGGCAGGGTACGCAGCCCCAGCATTTT
CASSQDGQGTQPQHF
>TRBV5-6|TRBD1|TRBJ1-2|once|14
TGTGCCAGCAGCCCCGACAGGGGGGTGAGGGGCTACACCTTC
CASSPDRGVRGYTF
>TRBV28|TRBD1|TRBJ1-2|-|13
TGTGCCAGCACCCCGGGACAGCTGTATGGCTACACCTTC
CASTPGQLYGYTF
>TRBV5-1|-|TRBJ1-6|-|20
TGCGCCAGCAGCTTGGAGGGCGTCCGGTTTGGGAGCTCCTATAATTCACCCCTCCACTTT
CASSLEGVRFGSSYNSPLHF
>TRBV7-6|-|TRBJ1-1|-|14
TGTGCCAGCAGCCCTAATGGACAGAACACTGAAGCTTTCTTT
CASSPNGQNTEAFF
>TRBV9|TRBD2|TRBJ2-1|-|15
TGTGCCAGCAGCGAGGGGACTAGCGGGTACAATGAGCAGTTCTTC
CASSEGTSGYNEQFF
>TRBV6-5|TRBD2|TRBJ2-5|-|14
TGTGCCAGCAGCGGTAGCGGGGGGGCAGAGACCCAGTACTTC
CASSGSGGAETQYF
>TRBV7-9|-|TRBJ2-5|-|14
TGTGCCAGCAGCGCCATGGGGACAATGGAGACCCAGTACTTC
CASSAMGTMETQYF
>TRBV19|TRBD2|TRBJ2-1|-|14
TGTGCCAGTAGTTGGGCGGGGAGGGACAATGAGCAGTTCTTC
CASSWAGRDNEQFF
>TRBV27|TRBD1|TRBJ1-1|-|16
TGTGCCAGCAGTTTACTCCTCGGGACAGGGAACACTGAAGCTTTCTTT
CASSLLLGTGNTEAFF
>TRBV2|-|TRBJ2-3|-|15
TGTGCCAGCACAGTCGGGACTCAATACACAGATACGCAGTATTTT
CASTVGTQYTDTQYF
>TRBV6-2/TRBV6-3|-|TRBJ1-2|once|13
TGTGCCAGCAGTTACTCGAACAGGGTTGGCTACACCTTC
CASSYSNRVGYTF
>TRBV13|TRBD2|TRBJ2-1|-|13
TGTGCCAGCAGCTTAGAGGGGAGGGGTGAGCAGTTCTTC
CASSLEGRGEQFF
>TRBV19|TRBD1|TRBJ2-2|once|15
TGTGCCAGTAGAACCGACAGGGAGAACACCGGGGAGCTGTTTTTT
CASRTDRENTGELFF